This T cell receptor beta chain was profiled in a study of T cell responses to AZD1222 COVID-19 vaccine. General study points: Baseline serostatus was positive in only six or seven AZD1222 recipients.

With regard to this clone: Antigen specificity is unknown.

Trimming pared 8 bases from V and 7 bases from J, leaving 12 bases between. The CDR3 totals 12 residues. CDR1 and CDR2 from the germline V gene are SEHNR and FQNEAQ (reference sequence). The method was immunoSEQ multiplex PCR; TCRdb's version includes in-frame clones alone and lacks a portion of them. This table holds 95,000 to 100,000 clones, approximately 84% found once. This TCR derives from an adult in good health. The chain recombines TRBV7-9 with TRBJ2-1; D is unresolved. The specimen was peripheral blood, collected on day 0 of AZD1222 vaccination. CDR3 DNA: TGTGCCAGCGACGAGCAGGCAAATGAGCAGTTCTTC. It is translated as CASDEQANEQFF.